This TCR beta chain was recovered during a study of T cells in Graves' hyperthyroidism and ophthalmopathy. Study-wide results and caveats: The model anticipated ophthalmopathy a median approximately six months pre-onset.

There were TCR beta CDR3 regions amplified from RNA transcripts. The TCR CDR3 was amplified in a first-round RT-PCR using the HTBI primer set. TCRdb redid the calling of the multiplex PCR reads with MiXCR, one entry per CDR3 protein. This table has a few hundred thousand distinct CDR3 sequences, roughly 18% appearing once. Comments on this clonotype: The antigen remains unidentified.

Not enrolled were patients with uncontrolled infection, other autoimmune disease, pregnancy or lactation. Clinicians diagnosed patients from clinical symptoms, serum thyroxine and TRAb, thyroid ultrasound and orbital computed tomography. Each 10 ml fresh peripheral blood draw supplied the PBMCs. The CDR3 is made up of 18 amino acids. Losses at the gene ends were 4 bases for V and 2 bases for J; bases not matched to a gene: 11. Germline V CDR1 and CDR2: SEHNR, FQNEAQ (reference sequence). Material for sequencing was blood. This sequence originates from a man aged 18 to 35 with Graves' ophthalmopathy. V and J are TRBV7-9 and TRBJ1-5, with 10 bases matching TRBD1. For the CDR3, the DNA is TGTGCCAGCAGCTCAGGCTCCCAAGGACAGGGGGGCAATCAGCCCCAGCATTTT. This encodes CASSSGSQGQGGNQPQHF.